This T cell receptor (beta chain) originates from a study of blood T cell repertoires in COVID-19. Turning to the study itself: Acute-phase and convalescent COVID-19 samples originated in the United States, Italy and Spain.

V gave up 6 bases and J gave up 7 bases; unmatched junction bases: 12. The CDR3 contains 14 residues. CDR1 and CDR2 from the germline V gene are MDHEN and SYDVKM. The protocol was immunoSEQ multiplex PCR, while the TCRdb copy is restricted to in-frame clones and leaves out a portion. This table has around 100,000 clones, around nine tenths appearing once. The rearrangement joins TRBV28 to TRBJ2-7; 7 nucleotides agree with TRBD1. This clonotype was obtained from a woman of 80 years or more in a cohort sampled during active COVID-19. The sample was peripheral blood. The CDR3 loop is CASRGSTGIEEQYF. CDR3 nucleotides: TGTGCCAGCAGGGGATCGACAGGGATTGAGGAGCAGTACTTC. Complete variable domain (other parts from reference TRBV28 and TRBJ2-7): DVKVTQSSRYLVKRTGEKVFLECVQDMDHENMFWYRQDPGLGLRLIYFSYDVKMKEKGDIPEGYSVSREKKERFSLILESASTNQTSMYLCASRGSTGIEEQYFGPGTRLTVT.